This T cell receptor beta chain emerged from a study of post-analysis software for immune sequencing data. Prepared libraries of TCR beta cDNA carried unique molecular identifiers. MiXCR, applied by TCRdb to the PCR reads, yields one record per CDR3 protein. Seen here are some 450,000 distinct CDR3 sequences, roughly 45% observed once, and the top ten hold 9% to 13%. Details on this clonotype: Its target is not known.

This CDR3 is 13 amino acids long. Germline values: CDR1 MGHDK, CDR2 SYGVNS. Findings of the study overall: Five or six TRBV segments, TRBV5-6, TRBV5-1 and TRBV20-1 among them, were found more frequent in patients than controls.

This chain connects TRBV25-1 to TRBJ2-4, with TRBD1 as a possible D gene (6 bases). With the DNA end fitting TRBJ2-7 better, the J assignment may be wrong. The sample taken for sequencing was blood. The receptor comes from a girl under 18 with multiple sclerosis. The CDR3 sequence: CASSAGAKYEQYF. The CDR3 DNA reads TGTGCCAGCAGCGCAGGGGCTAAATACGAGCAGTACTTC.